This TCR beta chain was retrieved from a study of cytomegalovirus exposure and HLA in healthy donors. Study information: Genotyping showed around 81% of over 350 donors falling in the Caucasian-associated ancestry cluster.

Primers: 60 Vbeta forward and 13 Jbeta reverse. Libraries were prepared by immunoSEQ multiplex PCR; TCRdb keeps only in-frame clonotypes and omits some of them. The table has roughly 140,000 clones, 80% seen once. The donors gave bone marrow, and they were healthy. The germline V and J ends were trimmed by 5 bases and 0 bases, with 13 bases remaining between them. CDR1 LGHNA and CDR2 YNFKEQ come from the germline V gene. This CDR3 contains 15 residues. Overall study findings and caveats: The authors later linked a missense DCLRE1C variant to TCR beta V- and J-gene trimming. Later analysis showed TCR association rates varying by HLA locus, highest for DRB1 and lowest for HLA-C.

Worth noting for this clone: As yet, its antigen is unknown.

Sequenced: PBMCs. V and J are TRBV4-2 and TRBJ1-1; perhaps TRBD1 as D (6 bases). The clonotype originates from a man aged 35 to 55 in good health and CMV-seropositive. Here the CDR3 DNA reads TGTGCCAGCAGCGACTCAGGGGTTATGAACACTGAAGCTTTCTTT. Protein: CASSDSGVMNTEAFF.